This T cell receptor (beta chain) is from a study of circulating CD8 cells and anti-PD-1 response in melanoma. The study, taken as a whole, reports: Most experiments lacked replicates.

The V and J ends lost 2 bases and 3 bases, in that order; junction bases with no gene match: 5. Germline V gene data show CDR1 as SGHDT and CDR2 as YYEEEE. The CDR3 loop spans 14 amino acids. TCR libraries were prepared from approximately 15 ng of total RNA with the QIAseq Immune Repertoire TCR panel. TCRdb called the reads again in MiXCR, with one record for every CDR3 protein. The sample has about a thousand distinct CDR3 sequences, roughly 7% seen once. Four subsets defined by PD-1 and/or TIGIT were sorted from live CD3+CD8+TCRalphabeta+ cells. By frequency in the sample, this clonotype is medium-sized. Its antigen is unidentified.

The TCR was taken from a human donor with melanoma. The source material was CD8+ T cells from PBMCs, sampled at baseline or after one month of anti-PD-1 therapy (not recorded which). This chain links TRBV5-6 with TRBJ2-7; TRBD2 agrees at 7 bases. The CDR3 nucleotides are TGTGCCAGCAGCTTAAGGACTAGAAGCTACGAGCAGTACTTC. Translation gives CASSLRTRSYEQYF.